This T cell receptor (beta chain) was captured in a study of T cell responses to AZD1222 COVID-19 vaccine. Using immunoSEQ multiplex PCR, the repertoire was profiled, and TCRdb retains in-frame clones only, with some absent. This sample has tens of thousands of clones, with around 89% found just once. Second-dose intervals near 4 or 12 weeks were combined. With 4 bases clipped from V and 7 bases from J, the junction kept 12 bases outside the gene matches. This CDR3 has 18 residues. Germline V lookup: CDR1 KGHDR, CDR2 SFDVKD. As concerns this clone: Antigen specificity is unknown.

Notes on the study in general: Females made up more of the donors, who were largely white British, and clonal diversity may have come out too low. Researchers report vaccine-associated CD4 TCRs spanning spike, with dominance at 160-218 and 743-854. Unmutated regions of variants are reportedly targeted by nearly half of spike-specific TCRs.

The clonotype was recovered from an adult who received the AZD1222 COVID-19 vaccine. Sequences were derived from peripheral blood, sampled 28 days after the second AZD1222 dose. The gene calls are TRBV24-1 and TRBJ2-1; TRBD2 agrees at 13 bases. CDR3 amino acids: CATSDQTSGRAYGNEQFF. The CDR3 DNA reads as TGTGCCACCAGTGACCAAACTAGCGGGAGGGCCTATGGGAATGAGCAGTTCTTC.